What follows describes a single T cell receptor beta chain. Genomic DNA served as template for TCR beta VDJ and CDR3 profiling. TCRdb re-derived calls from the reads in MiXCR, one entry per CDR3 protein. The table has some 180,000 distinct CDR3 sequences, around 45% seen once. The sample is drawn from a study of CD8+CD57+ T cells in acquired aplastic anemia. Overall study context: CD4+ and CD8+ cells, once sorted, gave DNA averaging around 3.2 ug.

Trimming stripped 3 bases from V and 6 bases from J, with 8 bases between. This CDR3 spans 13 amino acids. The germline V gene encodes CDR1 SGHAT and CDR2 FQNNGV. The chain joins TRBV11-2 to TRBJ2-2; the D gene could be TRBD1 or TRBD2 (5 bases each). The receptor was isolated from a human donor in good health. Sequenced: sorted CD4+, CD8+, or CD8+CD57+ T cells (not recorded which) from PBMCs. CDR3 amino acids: CASSFKGPGELFF. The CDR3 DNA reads TGTGCCAGCAGCTTCAAGGGACCCGGGGAGCTGTTTTTT.